This T cell receptor (beta chain) stems from a study of T cell responses to AZD1222 COVID-19 vaccine. Concerning this clone itself: Additional DNA sequences in this sample encode the identical CDR3.

This CDR3 contains 14 residues. The germline gives CDR1 SGHRS, CDR2 YFSETQ. The V end was cut by 4 bases, the J end by 0 bases, with 9 bases between. Repertoires were generated with immunoSEQ multiplex PCR, while TCRdb's copy carries only in-frame clones and drops some. The data contain 250,000 or so clones, approximately 95% of them singletons. The clonotype originates from an adult in good health. The sequencing here drew on peripheral blood, taken on day 0 of AZD1222 vaccination. This sequence joins TRBV5-1 and TRBJ2-3, with D possibly matching TRBD1 (6 bases). The CDR3 DNA sequence: TGCGCCAGCAGCCCGGACAGAAGCACAGATACGCAGTATTTT. This sequence encodes CASSPDRSTDTQYF.